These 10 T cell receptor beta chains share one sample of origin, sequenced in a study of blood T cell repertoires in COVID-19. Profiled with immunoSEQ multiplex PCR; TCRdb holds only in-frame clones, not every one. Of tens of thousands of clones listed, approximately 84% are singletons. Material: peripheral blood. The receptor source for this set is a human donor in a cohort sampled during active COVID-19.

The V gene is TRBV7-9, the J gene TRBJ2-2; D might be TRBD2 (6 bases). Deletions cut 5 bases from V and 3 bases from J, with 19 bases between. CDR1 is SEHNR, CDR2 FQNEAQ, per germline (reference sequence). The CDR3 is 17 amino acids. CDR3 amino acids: CASSSPWGEVDTGELFF. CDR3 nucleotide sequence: TGTGCCAGCAGCAGTCCCTGGGGGGAGGTCGACACCGGGGAGCTGTTTTTT.

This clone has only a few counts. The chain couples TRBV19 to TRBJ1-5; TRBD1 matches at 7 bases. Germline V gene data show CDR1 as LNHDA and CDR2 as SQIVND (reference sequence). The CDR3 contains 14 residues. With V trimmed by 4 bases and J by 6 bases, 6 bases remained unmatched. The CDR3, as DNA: TGTGCCAGTAGTACCACAGGGGTAAGTCAGCCCCAGCATTTT. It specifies CASSTTGVSQPQHF.

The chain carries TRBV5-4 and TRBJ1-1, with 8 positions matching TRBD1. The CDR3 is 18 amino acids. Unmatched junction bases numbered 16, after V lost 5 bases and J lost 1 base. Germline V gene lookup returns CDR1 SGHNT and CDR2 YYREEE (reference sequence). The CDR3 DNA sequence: TGTGCCAGCAGTCGCCCCAGACAGGGGTTAGTCAGGAACACTGAAGCTTTCTTT. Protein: CASSRPRQGLVRNTEAFF.

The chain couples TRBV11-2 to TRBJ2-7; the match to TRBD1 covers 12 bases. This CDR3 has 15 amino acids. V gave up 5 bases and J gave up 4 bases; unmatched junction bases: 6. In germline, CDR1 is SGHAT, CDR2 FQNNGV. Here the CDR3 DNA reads TGTGCCAGCAGCCAAACGGGACAGGGGGCTTACGAGCAGTACTTC. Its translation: CASSQTGQGAYEQYF.

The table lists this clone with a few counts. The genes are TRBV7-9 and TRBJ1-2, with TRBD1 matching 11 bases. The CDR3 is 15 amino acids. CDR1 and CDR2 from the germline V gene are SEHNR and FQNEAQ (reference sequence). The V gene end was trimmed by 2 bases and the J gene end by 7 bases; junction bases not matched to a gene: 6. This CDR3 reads CASSLSGQGAGGYTF. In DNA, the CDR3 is TGTGCCAGCAGCTTATCAGGACAGGGGGCTGGTGGCTACACCTTC.

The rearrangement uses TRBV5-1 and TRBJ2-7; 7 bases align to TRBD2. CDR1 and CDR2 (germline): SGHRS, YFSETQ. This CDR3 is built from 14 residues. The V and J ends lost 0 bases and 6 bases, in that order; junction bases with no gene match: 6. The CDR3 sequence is CASSLGQRGVEQYF. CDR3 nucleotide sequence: TGCGCCAGCAGCTTGGGACAGCGGGGCGTCGAGCAGTACTTC.

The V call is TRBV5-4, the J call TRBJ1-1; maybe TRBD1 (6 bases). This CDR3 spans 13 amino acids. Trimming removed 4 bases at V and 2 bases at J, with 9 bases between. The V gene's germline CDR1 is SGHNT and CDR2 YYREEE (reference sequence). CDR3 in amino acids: CASSRDTNTEAFF. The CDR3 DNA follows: TGTGCCAGCAGCAGGGACACCAACACTGAAGCTTTCTTT.

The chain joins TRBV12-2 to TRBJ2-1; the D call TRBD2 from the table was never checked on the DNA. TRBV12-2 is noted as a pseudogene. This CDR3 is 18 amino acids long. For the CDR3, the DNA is TGTGCAAGTCGCGAATTGCTCATCCTTCCGGGACTCCCACATGAGCAGTTCTTC. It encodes CASRELLILPGLPHEQFF.

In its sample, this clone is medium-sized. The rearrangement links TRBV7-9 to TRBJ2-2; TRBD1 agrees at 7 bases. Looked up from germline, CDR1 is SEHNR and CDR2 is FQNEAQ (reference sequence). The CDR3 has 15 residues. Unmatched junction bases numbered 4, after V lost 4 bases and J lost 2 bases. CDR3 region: CASSSRGSNTGELFF. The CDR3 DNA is TGTGCCAGCAGCTCCAGGGGGAGCAACACCGGGGAGCTGTTTTTT. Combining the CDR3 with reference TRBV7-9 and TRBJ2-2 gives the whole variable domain DTGVSQNPRHKITKRGQNVTFRCDPISEHNRLYWYRQTLGQGPEFLTYFQNEAQLEKSRLLSDRFSAERPKGSFSTLEIQRTEQGDSAMYLCASSSRGSNTGELFFGEGSRLTVL.

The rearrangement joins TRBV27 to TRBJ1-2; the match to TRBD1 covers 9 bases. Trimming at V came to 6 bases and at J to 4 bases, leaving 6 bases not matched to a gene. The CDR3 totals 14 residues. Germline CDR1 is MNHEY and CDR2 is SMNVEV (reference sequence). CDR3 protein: CASRGQGRGYGYTF. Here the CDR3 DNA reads TGTGCCAGCAGGGGACAGGGCCGGGGCTATGGCTACACCTTC.